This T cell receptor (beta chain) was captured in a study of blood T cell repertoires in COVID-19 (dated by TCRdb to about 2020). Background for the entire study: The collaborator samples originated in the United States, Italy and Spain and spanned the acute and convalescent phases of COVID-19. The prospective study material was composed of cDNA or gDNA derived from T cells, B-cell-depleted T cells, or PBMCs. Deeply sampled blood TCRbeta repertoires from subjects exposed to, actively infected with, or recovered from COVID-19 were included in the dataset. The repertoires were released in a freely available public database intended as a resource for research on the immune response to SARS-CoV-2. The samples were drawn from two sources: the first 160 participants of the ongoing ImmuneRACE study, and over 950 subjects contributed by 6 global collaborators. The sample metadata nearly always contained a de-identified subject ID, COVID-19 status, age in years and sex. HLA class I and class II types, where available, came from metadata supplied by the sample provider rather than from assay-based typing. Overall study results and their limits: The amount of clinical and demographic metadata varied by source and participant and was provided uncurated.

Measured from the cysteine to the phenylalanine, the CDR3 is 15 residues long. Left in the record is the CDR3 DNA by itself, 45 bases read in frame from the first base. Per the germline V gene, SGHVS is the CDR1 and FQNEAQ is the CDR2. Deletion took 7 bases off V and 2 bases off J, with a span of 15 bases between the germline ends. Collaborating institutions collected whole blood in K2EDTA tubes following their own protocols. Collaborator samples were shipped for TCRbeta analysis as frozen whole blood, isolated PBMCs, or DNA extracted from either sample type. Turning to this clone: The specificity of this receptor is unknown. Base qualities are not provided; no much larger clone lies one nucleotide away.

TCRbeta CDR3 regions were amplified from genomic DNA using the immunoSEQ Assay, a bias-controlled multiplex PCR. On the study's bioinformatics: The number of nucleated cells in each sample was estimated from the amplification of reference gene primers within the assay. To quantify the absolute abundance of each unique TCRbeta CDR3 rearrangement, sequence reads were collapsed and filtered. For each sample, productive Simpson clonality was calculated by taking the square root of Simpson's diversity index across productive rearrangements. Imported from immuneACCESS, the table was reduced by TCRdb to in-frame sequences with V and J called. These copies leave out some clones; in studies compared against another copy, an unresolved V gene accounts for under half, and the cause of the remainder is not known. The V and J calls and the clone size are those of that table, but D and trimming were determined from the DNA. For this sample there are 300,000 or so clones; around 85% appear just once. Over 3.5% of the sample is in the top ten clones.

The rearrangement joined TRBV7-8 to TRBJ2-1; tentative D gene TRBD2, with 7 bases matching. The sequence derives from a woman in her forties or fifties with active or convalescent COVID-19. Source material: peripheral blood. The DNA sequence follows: TGTGCCAGCATCCAAAGGGGGACTACCTACAATGAGCAGTTCTTC. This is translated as CASIQRGTTYNEQFF. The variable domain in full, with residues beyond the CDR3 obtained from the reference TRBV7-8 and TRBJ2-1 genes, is GAGVSQSPRYKVAKRGQDVALRCDPISGHVSLFWYQQALGQGPEFLTYFQNEAQLDKSGLPSDRFFAERPEGSVSTLKIQRTQQEDSAVYLCASIQRGTTYNEQFFGPGTRLTVL.